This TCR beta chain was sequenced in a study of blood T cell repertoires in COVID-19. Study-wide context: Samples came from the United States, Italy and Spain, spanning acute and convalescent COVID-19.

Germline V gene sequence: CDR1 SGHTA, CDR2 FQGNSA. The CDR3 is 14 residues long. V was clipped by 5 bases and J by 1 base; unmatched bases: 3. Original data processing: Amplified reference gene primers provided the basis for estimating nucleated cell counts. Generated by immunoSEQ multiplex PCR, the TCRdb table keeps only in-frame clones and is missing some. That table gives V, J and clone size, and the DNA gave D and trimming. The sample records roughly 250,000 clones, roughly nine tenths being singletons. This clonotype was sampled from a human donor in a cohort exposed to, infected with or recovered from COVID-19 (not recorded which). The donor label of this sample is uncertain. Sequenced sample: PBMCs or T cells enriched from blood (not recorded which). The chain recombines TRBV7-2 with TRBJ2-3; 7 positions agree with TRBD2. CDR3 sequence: CASSVTSGTDTQYF. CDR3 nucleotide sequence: TGTGCCAGCAGCGTTACTAGCGGCACAGATACGCAGTATTTT.